The 23 T cell receptor beta chains below were found in one sample sequenced in a study of metastatic and nonmetastatic thyroid tumors. TCRdb re-analyzed the PCR reads through MiXCR. The table lists under 30,000 clones, 20% to 30% of them singletons. No patient received treatment before thyroid surgery. Source material: blood. All receptors come from a female donor with papillary thyroid cancer or a benign thyroid nodule (not recorded which). Some clones in this sample may be carry-over from other donors' samples.

A remark on this clone: Its ends do not fully match the called genes, so a read error is possible. The genes are TRBV4-2 and TRBJ2-1; D not certain. This CDR3 comprises 12 residues. From germline, CDR1 is LGHNA and CDR2 YNFKEQ. DNA of the CDR3: TGTGCCAGCAGCCAAGTAGCTAATGATCAGTTCTTC. This encodes CASSQVANDQFF.

This clone was observed at least ten times. The V call is TRBV6-1, the J call TRBJ2-4, with unresolved D. Trimming stripped 6 bases from V and 4 bases from J, with 19 bases between. The CDR3 runs to 16 residues. Per germline, CDR1 MNHNS and CDR2 SASEGT. CDR3 in DNA: TGTGCCAGCAGACCGACACGACGCAATAGTAAAAACATTCAGTACTTC. Its protein product is CASRPTRRNSKNIQYF.

The V gene is TRBV30, the J gene TRBJ1-1; D gene ambiguous. Germline CDR1 and CDR2: GTSNPN and SVGIG (reference sequence). The CDR3 sequence is 11 residues long. The V and J ends lost 3 bases and 1 base respectively, with 3 bases between them. CDR3: CAWRQNTEAFF. As DNA, the CDR3 is TGTGCCTGGAGACAGAACACTGAAGCTTTCTTT.

This clone came up many times. This clone may be a read error of a much larger clone one base away. This sample also contains other DNA sequences that code for the same CDR3. The chain employs TRBV6-4 and TRBJ1-1, with D uncertain. This CDR3 region has 13 residues. In germline, CDR1 is MRHNA, CDR2 SNTAGT. The CDR3 DNA is TGTGCCAGCAGTGAAAAGTTATACACCGAAGCTTTCTTT. It codes for CASSEKLYTEAFF.

The chain uses TRBV7-3 and TRBJ1-1, with unresolved D. The CDR3 has 12 amino acids. The germline gives CDR1 SGHTA, CDR2 FQGTGA. The V end lost 6 bases, the J end lost 1 base, and 6 bases lay between the germline ends. CDR3 in amino acids: CASSYWNTEAFF. The CDR3 bases are TGTGCCAGCAGTTACTGGAACACTGAAGCTTTCTTT.

This clone is medium-sized. V gene TRBV20-1 combines with J gene TRBJ2-7, with 10 bases that match TRBD2. After removal of 1 base from V and 0 bases from J, the junction contained 6 bases not matched to a gene. Per germline, CDR1 DFQATT and CDR2 SNEGSKA (reference sequence). This CDR3 is built from 16 residues. The CDR3 bases are TGCAGTGCTAGAGGGAGTACTAGCGGGGACTCCTACGAGCAGTACTTC. It encodes CSARGSTSGDSYEQYF.

This clone was seen once. An end of the junction does not agree with germline; a read error may underlie this. The chain couples TRBV6-1 to TRBJ1-1; perhaps TRBD1 as D (5 bases). This CDR3 spans 14 amino acids. Germline V CDR1 and CDR2: MNHNS, SASEGT. The CDR3 loop is CASSDGARGTDAFF. The CDR3 nucleotides are TGTGCAAGCAGTGACGGGGCGAGAGGCACTGACGCTTTCTTT.

This clone was detected ten times or more. The V gene is TRBV20-1, the J gene TRBJ1-2; no definite D call. The CDR3 is 13 residues long. In germline, CDR1 is DFQATT, CDR2 SNEGSKA (reference sequence). V dropped 3 bases and J dropped 4 bases, with 12 bases sitting between them. The CDR3 DNA reads as TGCAGTGCTAGTAGGGAGGCCAGCTATGGCTACACCTTC. This codes for CSASREASYGYTF.

This clone has at least ten counts. The rearrangement joins TRBV6-4 to TRBJ2-3, with 9 bases lining up with TRBD2. Germline assignment: CDR1 MRHNA and CDR2 SNTAGT. The CDR3 runs 19 residues. V lost 6 bases, J lost 3 bases, and 19 bases stayed unmatched. CDR3 DNA sequence: TGTGCCAGCAGACCCGGGATAGCGGGAGTGCTATTGAAGACAGATACGCAGTATTTT. The encoded protein is CASRPGIAGVLLKTDTQYF.

The chain links TRBV7-9 to TRBJ1-5; 9 nucleotides align to TRBD1. Germline lookup yields CDR1 SEHNR and CDR2 FQNEAQ (reference sequence). J lost 8 bases, V lost 6 bases, and 11 bases had no gene match. The CDR3 loop spans 15 amino acids. The CDR3 DNA sequence: TGTGCCAGCAGTCGGACAGGGGAGTGGAATGAGCCCCAGCATTTT. This translates into CASSRTGEWNEPQHF.

The chain recombines TRBV28 with TRBJ2-1; D not resolved. There are 14 residues in the CDR3. Looked up from germline, CDR1 is MDHEN and CDR2 is SYDVKM. Trimming removed 5 bases at V and 4 bases at J, with 12 bases between. CDR3 loop: CASSRAGGYNEQFF. In nucleotides, the CDR3 is TGTGCCAGCAGTCGCGCTGGCGGTTACAATGAGCAGTTCTTC.

This clone was recorded many times. V is TRBV3-1 and J is TRBJ2-5; the D gene is possibly TRBD2 (6 bases). Per germline, CDR1 LGHDT and CDR2 YNNKEL (reference sequence). V gave up 3 bases and J gave up 5 bases, with 19 bases separating them. The CDR3 covers 16 residues. The CDR3 sequence is CASSQDTGTPPETQYF. CDR3 DNA sequence: TGTGCCAGCAGCCAGGACACCGGGACTCCCCCTGAGACCCAGTACTTC.

This clone was seen many times. This chain links TRBV3-1 with TRBJ2-1; no clear D gene. The V end was cut by 1 base, the J end by 11 bases, with 15 bases between. Germline V gene lookup returns CDR1 LGHDT and CDR2 YNNKEL (reference sequence). The CDR3 spans 14 residues. The CDR3 DNA reads TGTGCCAGCAGCCAAGTCCCCGCGGAAATGAAGCAGTTCTTC. This sequence encodes CASSQVPAEMKQFF.

A few counts support this clone. J is TRBJ2-7 and V is TRBV6-1; 10 nucleotides match TRBD1. Germline V CDR1 and CDR2: MNHNS, SASEGT. V lost 0 bases to trimming and J lost 3 bases; unmatched junction nucleotides: 5. CDR3 size: 16 residues. The CDR3 nucleotides read TGTGCCAGCAGTGAAGCGGGGACAGGGGCGGTCTACGAGCAGTACTTC. It is translated as CASSEAGTGAVYEQYF.

This rearrangement joins TRBV11-2 to TRBJ1-3; maybe TRBD1 (5 bases). The CDR3 is 17 residues long. The V end lost 3 bases, the J end lost 0 bases, and 15 bases lay between the germline ends. CDR1 is SGHAT and CDR2 is FQNNGV in the germline V gene. The CDR3 sequence: CASSLGPPGSSGNTIYF. The DNA for the CDR3 is TGTGCCAGCAGCTTGGGACCCCCGGGGAGCTCTGGAAACACCATATATTTT.

CDR3 protein: CACKAGGTAYEQYF. In DNA, the CDR3 is TGTGCCTGTAAGGCCGGGGGGACGGCCTACGAGCAGTACTTC. V and J are TRBV30 and TRBJ2-7, with 7 bases lining up with TRBD2. The CDR3 loop spans 14 amino acids. CDR1 GTSNPN and CDR2 SVGIG come from the germline V gene (reference sequence). J was trimmed by 2 bases and V by 6 bases; bases with no gene match: 10.

This clone came up many times. The chain uses TRBV5-1 and TRBJ2-3; 7 bases agree with TRBD2. The J segment lost 3 bases and the V segment lost 0 bases, leaving 4 bases of the junction unmatched. The CDR3 totals 15 residues. Germline CDR1 is SGHRS and CDR2 is YFSETQ. As DNA, the CDR3 is TGCGCCAGCAGCTTGGGGCAGGGAGGGACAGATACGCAGTATTTT. Its protein product is CASSLGQGGTDTQYF.

The V gene is TRBV9, the J gene TRBJ2-7; the D gene is possibly TRBD2 (5 bases). The V and J ends lost 2 bases and 5 bases respectively, with 17 bases between them. The CDR3 loop spans 15 amino acids. Germline V gene sequence: CDR1 SGDLS, CDR2 YYNGEE. In nucleotides, the CDR3 is TGTGCCAGCAGCGTCGGACTTGACTCGAACGACGAGCAGTACTTC. It is translated as CASSVGLDSNDEQYF.

The chain links TRBV7-9 to TRBJ2-5, with TRBD1 as a possible D gene (5 bases). Trimming left V 9 bases short and J 1 base short, with 18 bases between. This CDR3 region has 15 residues. CDR1 is SEHNR, CDR2 FQNEAQ, per germline (reference sequence). The CDR3 coding sequence is TGTGCCAGGGGCCCCCCATCAGGGCTCCAAGAGACCCAGTACTTC. Protein product: CARGPPSGLQETQYF.

The table lists this clone with many counts. This chain connects TRBV7-2 to TRBJ2-5; TRBD2 agrees at 9 bases. This CDR3 region has 15 residues. Unmatched junction bases numbered 6, after V lost 5 bases and J lost 2 bases. Germline CDR1 is SGHTA and CDR2 is FQGNSA. The CDR3 region is CASSPGTSLQETQYF. The CDR3 nucleotides are TGTGCCAGCAGCCCTGGGACTAGCCTTCAAGAGACCCAGTACTTC.

Concerning this clone itself: At one end, the junction sequence differs from germline, possibly due to a read error. The rearrangement links TRBV20-1 to TRBJ2-2; the D call may be TRBD1 or TRBD2 (8 bases each). Per the germline V gene, CDR1 is DFQATT and CDR2 is SNEGSKA (reference sequence). The CDR3 length is 13 residues. Here the CDR3 DNA reads TGCAGTGCCCCGGGACAGGACAGCGGGGGGCTGTTTTTT. Residues: CSAPGQDSGGLFF.

Turning to this clone: A much larger clone lies a single base off, so this may be a read error. This chain connects TRBV2 to TRBJ2-1, with D maybe TRBD1 (5 bases). The V end lost 8 bases, the J end lost 6 bases, and 17 bases lay between the germline ends. Looked up from germline, CDR1 is SNHLY and CDR2 is FYNNEI. The CDR3 runs to 14 residues. The CDR3, as DNA: TGTGCCAGCCGACGGACAACGCCCGTCAATGAGCAGTTCTTC. Amino acids: CASRRTTPVNEQFF.

This clone was recorded many times. The chain couples TRBV2 to TRBJ2-2, with D perhaps matching TRBD1 (6 bases). This CDR3 contains 15 residues. Trimming shortened V by 2 bases and J by 0 bases, and 7 bases separated the two germline ends. Per germline, CDR1 SNHLY and CDR2 FYNNEI. This CDR3 reads CASSEPGANTGELFF. As DNA, the CDR3 is TGTGCCAGCAGTGAACCAGGGGCGAACACCGGGGAGCTGTTTTTT.